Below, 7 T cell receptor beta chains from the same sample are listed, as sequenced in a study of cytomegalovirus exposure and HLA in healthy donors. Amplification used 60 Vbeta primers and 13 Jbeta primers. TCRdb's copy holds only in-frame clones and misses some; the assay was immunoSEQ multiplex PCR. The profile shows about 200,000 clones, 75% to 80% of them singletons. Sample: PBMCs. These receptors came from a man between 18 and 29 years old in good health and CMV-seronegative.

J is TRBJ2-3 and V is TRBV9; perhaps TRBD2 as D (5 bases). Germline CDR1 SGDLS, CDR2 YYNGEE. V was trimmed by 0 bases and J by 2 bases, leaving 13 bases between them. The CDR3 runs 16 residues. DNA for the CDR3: TGTGCCAGCAGCGTAGAACCGGGATGGCCCACAGATACGCAGTATTTT. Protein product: CASSVEPGWPTDTQYF.

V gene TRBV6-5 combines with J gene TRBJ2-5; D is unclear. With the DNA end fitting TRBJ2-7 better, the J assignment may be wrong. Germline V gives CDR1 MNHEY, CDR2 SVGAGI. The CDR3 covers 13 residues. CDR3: CASIQPVSYEQYF. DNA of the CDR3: TGTGCCAGCATACAGCCCGTCTCCTACGAGCAGTACTTC.

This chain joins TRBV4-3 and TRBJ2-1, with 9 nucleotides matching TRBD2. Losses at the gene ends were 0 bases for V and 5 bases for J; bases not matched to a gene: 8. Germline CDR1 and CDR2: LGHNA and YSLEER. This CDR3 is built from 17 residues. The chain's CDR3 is CASSQDKGGTSHNEQFF. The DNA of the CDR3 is TGCGCCAGCAGCCAAGATAAGGGGGGGACTAGCCACAATGAGCAGTTCTTC.

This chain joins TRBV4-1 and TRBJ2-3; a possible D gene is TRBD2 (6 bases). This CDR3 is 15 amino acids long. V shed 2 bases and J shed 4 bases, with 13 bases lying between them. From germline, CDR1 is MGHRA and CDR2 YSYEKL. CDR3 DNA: TGCGCCAGCAGCCAATCGGAGGGTTTCCCAGATACGCAGTATTTT. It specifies CASSQSEGFPDTQYF.

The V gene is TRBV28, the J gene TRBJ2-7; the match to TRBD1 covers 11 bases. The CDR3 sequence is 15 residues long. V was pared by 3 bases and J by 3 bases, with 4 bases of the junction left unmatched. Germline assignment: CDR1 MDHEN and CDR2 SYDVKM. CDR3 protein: CASSLGGQGDYEQYF. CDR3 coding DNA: TGTGCCAGCAGTTTGGGGGGACAGGGGGACTACGAGCAGTACTTC.

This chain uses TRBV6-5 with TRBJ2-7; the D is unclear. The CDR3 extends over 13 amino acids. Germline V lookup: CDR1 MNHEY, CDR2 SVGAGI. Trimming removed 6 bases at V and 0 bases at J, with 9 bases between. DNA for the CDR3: TGTGCCAGCAGCCTGTATAGCTCCTACGAGCAGTACTTC. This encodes CASSLYSSYEQYF.

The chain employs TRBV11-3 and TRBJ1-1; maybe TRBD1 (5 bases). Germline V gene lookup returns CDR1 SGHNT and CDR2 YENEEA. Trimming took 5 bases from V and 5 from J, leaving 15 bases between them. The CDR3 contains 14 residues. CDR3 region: CASSRNQGETEAFF. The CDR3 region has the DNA TGTGCCAGCAGCCGTAACCAGGGTGAGACTGAAGCTTTCTTT.